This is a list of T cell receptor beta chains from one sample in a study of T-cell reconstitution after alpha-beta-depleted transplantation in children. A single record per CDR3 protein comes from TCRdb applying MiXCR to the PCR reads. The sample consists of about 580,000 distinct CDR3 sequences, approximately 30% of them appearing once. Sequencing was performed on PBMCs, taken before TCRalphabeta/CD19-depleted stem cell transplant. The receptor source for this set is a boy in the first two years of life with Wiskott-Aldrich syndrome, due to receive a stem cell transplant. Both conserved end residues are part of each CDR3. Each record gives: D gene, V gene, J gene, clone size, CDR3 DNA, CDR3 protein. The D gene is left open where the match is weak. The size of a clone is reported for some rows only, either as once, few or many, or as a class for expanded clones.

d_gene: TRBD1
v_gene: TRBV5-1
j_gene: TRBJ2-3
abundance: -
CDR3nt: TGCGCCAGCAGCTGGACAGGGGGCTTATTCGGCACAGATACGCAGTATTTT
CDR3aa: CASSWTGGLFGTDTQYF

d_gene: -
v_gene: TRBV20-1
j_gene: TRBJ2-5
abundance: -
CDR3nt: TGCAGTGCTAGAGATCTGAAGGAGACCCAGTACTTC
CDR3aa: CSARDLKETQYF

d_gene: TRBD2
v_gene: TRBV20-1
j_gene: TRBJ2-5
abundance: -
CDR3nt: TGCAGTGCTAGATCTGGGGGAGGGCCTCGAGAGACCCAGTACTTC
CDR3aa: CSARSGGGPRETQYF

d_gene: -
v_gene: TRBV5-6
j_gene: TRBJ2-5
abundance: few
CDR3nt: TGTGCCAGCAGCAGGGTAGGCCAAGAGACCCAGTACTTC
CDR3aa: CASSRVGQETQYF

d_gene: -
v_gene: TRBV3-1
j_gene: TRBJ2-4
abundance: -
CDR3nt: TGTGCCAGCAGCCAAGATCGAGGGTCCAAAAACATTCAGTACTTC
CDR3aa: CASSQDRGSKNIQYF

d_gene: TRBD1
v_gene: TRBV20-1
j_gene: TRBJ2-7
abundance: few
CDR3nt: TGCAGTGCACGACAGGGGGTCTACGAGCAGTACTTC
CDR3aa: CSARQGVYEQYF

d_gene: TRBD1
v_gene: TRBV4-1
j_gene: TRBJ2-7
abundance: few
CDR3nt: TGCGCCAGCAGCCAAGAGTACAGGGGAGCCGAGCAGTACTTC
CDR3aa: CASSQEYRGAEQYF

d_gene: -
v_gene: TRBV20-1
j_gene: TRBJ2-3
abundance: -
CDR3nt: TGCAGTGCTAGTAGGGACCCTAGCACAGATACGCAGTATTTT
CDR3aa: CSASRDPSTDTQYF

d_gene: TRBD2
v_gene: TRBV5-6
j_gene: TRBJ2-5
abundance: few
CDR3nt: TGTGCCAGCAGCTTGCGACTAGCGGGTCAAGAGACCCAGTACTTC
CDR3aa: CASSLRLAGQETQYF

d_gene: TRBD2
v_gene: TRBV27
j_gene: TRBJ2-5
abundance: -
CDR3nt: TGTGCCAGCAGTGCCTGGGGGACTAGTGAGACCCAGTACTTC
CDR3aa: CASSAWGTSETQYF

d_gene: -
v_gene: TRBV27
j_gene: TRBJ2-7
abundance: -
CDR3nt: TGTGCCAGCGCGAATTTTGAGTACCGGGACGAGCAGTACTTC
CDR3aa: CASANFEYRDEQYF

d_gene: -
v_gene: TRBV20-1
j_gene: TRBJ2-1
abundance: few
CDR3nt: TGCAGGGCAAGGGGTTCGGGCAATGAGCAGTTCTTC
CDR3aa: CRARGSGNEQFF

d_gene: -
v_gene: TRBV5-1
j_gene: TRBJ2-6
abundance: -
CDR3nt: TGCGCCAGCAGCCCCCCAGTCCTCTCTGGGGCCAACGTCCTGACTTTC
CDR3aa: CASSPPVLSGANVLTF

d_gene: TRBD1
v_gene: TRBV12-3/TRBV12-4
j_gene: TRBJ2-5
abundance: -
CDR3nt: TGTGCCAGCAGGTTAGGACAGGGGGCTGGTGAGACCCAGTACTTC
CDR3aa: CASRLGQGAGETQYF

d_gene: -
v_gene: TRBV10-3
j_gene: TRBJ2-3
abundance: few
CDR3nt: TGTGCCATCAGTGGAGACTATGCCACAGATACGCAGTATTTT
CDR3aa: CAISGDYATDTQYF

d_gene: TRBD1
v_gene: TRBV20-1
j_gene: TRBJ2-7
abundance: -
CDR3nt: TGCAGTGCTAGCTCGGACAGGGTCTCCTACGAGCAGTACTTC
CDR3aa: CSASSDRVSYEQYF

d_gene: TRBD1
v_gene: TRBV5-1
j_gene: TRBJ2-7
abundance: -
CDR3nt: TGCGCCAGCAGCGAAGGGACAGCCTACGAGCAGTACTTC
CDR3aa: CASSEGTAYEQYF

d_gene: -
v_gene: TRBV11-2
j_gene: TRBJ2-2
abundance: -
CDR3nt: TGTGCCAGCAGCACCTGGACTGGGAACACCGGGGAGCTGTTTTTT
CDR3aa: CASSTWTGNTGELFF

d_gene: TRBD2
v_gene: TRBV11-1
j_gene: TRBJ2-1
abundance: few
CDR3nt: TGTGCCAGCAGCTTAGCTAGCGGGAGTTATGGTGAGCAGTTCTTC
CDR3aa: CASSLASGSYGEQFF

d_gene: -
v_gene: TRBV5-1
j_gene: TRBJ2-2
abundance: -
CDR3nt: TGCGCCAGCAGCTTCTTGGGACAGAACACCGGGGAGCTGTTTTTT
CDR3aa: CASSFLGQNTGELFF

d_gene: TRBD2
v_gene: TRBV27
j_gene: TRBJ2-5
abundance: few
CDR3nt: TGTGCCAGCAGTTTATTTGGATTGAATGGGGCTAGCGGCCAAGAGACCCAGTACTTC
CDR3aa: CASSLFGLNGASGQETQYF

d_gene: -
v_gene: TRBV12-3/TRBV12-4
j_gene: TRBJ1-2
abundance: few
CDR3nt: TGTGCCAGCAGTTTGAAGGGCTTAGGGTATGGCTACACCTTC
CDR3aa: CASSLKGLGYGYTF

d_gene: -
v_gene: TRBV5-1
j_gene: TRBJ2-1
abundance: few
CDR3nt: TGCGCCAGCACTCAAATAGCGGCCCCAGGGAATGAGCAGTTCTTC
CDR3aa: CASTQIAAPGNEQFF

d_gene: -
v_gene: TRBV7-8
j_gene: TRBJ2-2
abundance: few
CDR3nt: TGTGCCAGCAGCTTCCAGGGTGCCACCGGGGAGCTGTTTTTT
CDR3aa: CASSFQGATGELFF